Described below is a single TCR beta chain sequence and its context. This sample is drawn from a study of control samples from healthy donors and cancer patients. Profiling relied on immunoSEQ multiplex PCR, and the TCRdb table lists in-frame clones only, not all of them. This repertoire shows 110,000 or so clones, roughly 89% found once; its top ten account for roughly an eighth. In germline, CDR1 is SGHTA, CDR2 FQGTGA. The CDR3 extends over 15 amino acids. The germline V and J ends were trimmed by 1 base and 4 bases, with 13 bases remaining between them. The TCR was taken from a man aged 25-45 years in good health. This chain uses TRBV7-3 with TRBJ2-5; possible D gene TRBD1, 5 bases. The sequenced sample was blood. The chain's CDR3 is CASSLNFQRGETQYF. The CDR3 DNA follows: TGTGCCAGCAGCTTAAATTTCCAAAGGGGAGAGACCCAGTACTTC.